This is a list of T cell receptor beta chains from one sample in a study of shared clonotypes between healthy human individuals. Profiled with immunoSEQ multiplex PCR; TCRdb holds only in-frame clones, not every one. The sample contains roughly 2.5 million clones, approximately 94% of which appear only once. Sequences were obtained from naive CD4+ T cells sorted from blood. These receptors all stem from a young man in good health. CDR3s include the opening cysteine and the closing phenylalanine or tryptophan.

CASSGLSSYNEQFF | TRBV2
CASSFGRNTEAFF | TRBV5-8
CAISEPDDLPISGNTIYF | TRBV10-3
CASSFMTLGPYEQYF | TRBV27
CASSKAPLAGGPRWVSYNEQFF | TRBV21-1
CAINSWLERAPYNEQFF | TRBV10-3
CASSLTGSNSPLHF | TRBV7-2
CASSSGQVNQPQHF | TRBV27
CSVRQVLSYEQYF | TRBV29-1
CASRAEGRDTQYF | TRBV19
CASSRRLGRGEGEKLFF | TRBV14
CASSRAGGSYGYTF | TRBV6-5
CASSLFGPGRNIQYF | TRBV5-6
CASSSFGQGGGETQYF | TRBV7-7
CASSQGPNYGYTF | TRBV4-1
CASSRPGRATEAFF | TRBV6-5
CAWSASRWTALNLEAFF | TRBV30
CASSLAGPNEQFF | TRBV5-4
CASSLLRQRGYTF | TRBV28
CASSLFGGGTKETQYF | TRBV27
CASSEALTGVRNQPQHF | TRBV2
CASSLGGTGNFGELFF | TRBV5-1
CASSLLQGSYEQYF | TRBV27
CASRRTVNTEAFF | TRBV6-6
CASRDTHGYTF | TRBV6-1
CASSLTGTSGTEDTQYF | TRBV4-3
CASSWLAGGQFF | TRBV7-6
CAWTGNARNYGYTF | TRBV30
CASSSKTRGGNTEAFF | TRBV6-6
CASSGWNEGEQYF | TRBV2
CSVEGRTGRGFGYTF | TRBV29-1
CAISEWGQGYGYTF | TRBV10-3
CASSVGETGYQPQHF | TRBV9
CASSAIGELFF | TRBV6-1
CASSFGQGASYEQYF | TRBV5-6
CASSQGLDTQYF | TRBV4-3
CASSLRLAGLSYEQYF | TRBV5-6
CASSLGDRSGDEQYF | TRBV11-2
CASSSEPGQMFNEQFF | TRBV5-4
CASSSQTGLADTQYF | TRBV7-2
CASSPGQSNQPQHF | TRBV19
CASSYVQGAGYGYTF | TRBV6-5
CASSLSGGGSTDTQYF | TRBV27
CASSLQGRNEKLFF | TRBV5-8
CASSLGQGAVETQYF | TRBV7-7
CASSLEGQGTTGELFF | TRBV5-1
CASSISLGSHRLATNEKLFF | TRBV19
CATSRDRSQGLTNYGYTF | TRBV15
CASSQDRGQETQYF | TRBV18
CAWSEGTGWTEAFF | TRBV30
CASSLHPQGTEAFF | TRBV5-1
CASSDSGYNEQFF | TRBV6-4
CASSPGNRGLDTQYF | TRBV4-1